This TCR beta chain was recorded in a study of T cells after yellow fever vaccination. Study results and limitations: Sorted repertoires could include abundant contaminating clonotypes from bulk cells.

This clonotype has a handful of counts. Its cognate antigen is unknown. TCRdb independently ran MiXCR on the 5' RACE reads; one entry per CDR3 protein. In the table there are some 600,000 distinct CDR3 sequences, roughly an eighth of which are singletons. The receptor was isolated from a man younger than 45 who received the YFV17D yellow fever vaccine. Here the sequenced sample was PBMCs, taken on the day of the yellow fever booster vaccination.

The CDR3 is CAISESTGAYEQYF. CDR3 sequence (DNA): TGTGCCATCAGTGAGTCGACAGGGGCCTACGAGCAGTACTTC. The chain recombines TRBV10-3 with TRBJ2-7, with 8 bases identical to TRBD1. The CDR3 length is 14 residues. Germline CDR1 reads ENHRY; CDR2 reads SYGVKD. V lost 0 bases to trimming and J lost 2 bases; unmatched junction nucleotides: 0.